The clone carrying this T cell receptor (beta chain) was observed a few times. The record originates from a study of blood T cell repertoires in COVID-19. Study context: The samples span acute and convalescent COVID-19 from the United States, Italy and Spain. In each case, the material was cDNA or gDNA derived from T cells, B-cell-depleted T cells, or PBMCs.

The V gene end was trimmed by 5 bases and the J gene end by 6 bases; junction bases not matched to a gene: 12. Germline V lookup: CDR1 LNHDA, CDR2 SQIVND (reference sequence). CDR3 length: 15 amino acids. Clones were sequenced by immunoSEQ multiplex PCR, and TCRdb holds only the in-frame ones, with some missing. The repertoire holds about 240,000 clones, around 90% seen once, with around 6.9% in the top ten. The sample was peripheral blood. This sequence joins TRBV19 and TRBJ1-1, with 7 bases fitting TRBD1. The sequence was collected from a man in his fifties or sixties who had recovered from COVID-19. The CDR3 region is CASSPMTGRRSEAFF. The DNA of the CDR3 is TGTGCCAGTAGTCCGATGACAGGGCGTCGGTCTGAAGCTTTCTTT.